This T cell receptor beta chain is from a study of immune heterogeneity within non-small cell lung tumors. Study findings and constraints: While identical dominant CDR3 beta clonotypes recurred across tumor sites within a patient, high-frequency clones unique to individual sites also appeared.

This clonotype was seen at least ten times. Its antigen remains unknown. The starting template was genomic DNA from bulk tumor, around 620 ng per sample. From each primary tumor, several far-apart biopsies were obtained during surgery. Surgery that was curative in intent was performed on patients with untreated, newly diagnosed non-small cell lung cancer. Using 32 V and 13 J primers, multiplex PCR amplified TCR beta CDR3. MiXCR, applied by TCRdb to the multiplex PCR reads, yields one record per CDR3 protein. The data contain fewer than 15,000 distinct CDR3 sequences, 25% to 35% of them seen just once; the ten biggest clones take up roughly 5.2%. This TCR derives from a man aged 35-49 years with non-small cell lung cancer. What was sequenced was lung tumor tissue.

The CDR3 region is CASTRTGANVLTF. CDR3 nucleotides: TGTGCCAGCACGCGGACTGGGGCCAACGTCCTGACTTTC. V gene TRBV28 combines with J gene TRBJ2-6; D is uncertain. The CDR3 is made up of 13 amino acids. Germline values: CDR1 MDHEN, CDR2 SYDVKM. Deletions cut 7 bases from V and 2 bases from J, with 6 bases between.